These 11 T cell receptor beta chains came from one sample sequenced in a study of OX40 agonist ivuxolimab in advanced cancers. Some clones are missing from TCRdb's copy, which holds only in-frame ones; the method was immunoSEQ multiplex PCR. This table has fewer than 75,000 clones, roughly nine tenths appearing once. This material consisted of CD4+ or CD8+ T cells sorted from blood, taken in a trial of the OX40 agonist ivuxolimab. These TCRs come from an adult with an advanced solid tumor such as melanoma, head and neck, liver or kidney cancer.

V and J are TRBV9 and TRBJ2-3; 11 nucleotides agree with TRBD2. The CDR3 has 14 residues. Germline V gene sequence: CDR1 SGDLS, CDR2 YYNGEE. V trimming: 9 bases; J trimming: 6 bases; junction bases outside the gene matches: 9. CDR3 bases: TGTGCCACGACTAGCGGGACACCGGGGGATACGCAGTATTTT. Translating it yields CATTSGTPGDTQYF.

V usage is TRBV7-2 and J usage is TRBJ1-2; TRBD1 aligns across 10 bases. CDR1 and CDR2 (germline): SGHTA, FQGNSA. CDR3 length: 16 residues. V dropped 2 bases and J dropped 7; count of bases not matched to a gene: 10. In DNA form, the CDR3 reads TGTGCCAGCAGCTTATCCGGGACAGGGGATAGTCGTGGCTACACCTTC. Translating it yields CASSLSGTGDSRGYTF.

CDR3 amino acids: CASGLVRTEGANVLTF. CDR3 DNA: TGTGCTAGTGGTTTGGTACGGACAGAGGGGGCCAACGTCCTGACTTTC. The chain uses TRBV12-5 and TRBJ2-6; perhaps TRBD1 as D (6 bases). V lost 0 bases to trimming and J lost 4 bases, with 10 bases between them. The CDR3 covers 16 residues. CDR1 and CDR2 from the germline V gene are LGHNT and FRNRAP.

The chain is built from TRBV9 and TRBJ1-5; D is undetermined. Trimming shortened V by 6 bases and J by 5 bases, and 12 bases separated the two germline ends. The CDR3 extends over 13 amino acids. The germline V gene has CDR1 SGDLS and CDR2 YYNGEE. As DNA, the CDR3 is TGTGCCAGCACCCCGGGTGGGGATCAGCCCCAGCATTTT. Amino acids: CASTPGGDQPQHF.

The CDR3 protein is CASIGTSVRGTQYF. DNA for the CDR3: TGTGCCAGCATCGGGACTAGCGTACGGGGTACGCAGTATTTT. This chain uses TRBV2 with TRBJ2-3; 10 bases map to TRBD2. Germline V gene sequence: CDR1 SNHLY, CDR2 FYNNEI. The CDR3 runs to 14 residues. V was pared by 7 bases and J by 8 bases, with 9 bases of the junction left unmatched.

This clone showed up just once. The chain carries TRBV30 and TRBJ1-2, with no clear D. V was shortened by 1 base and J by 0 bases, with 12 bases between the two germline ends. There are 15 residues in the CDR3. CDR1 is GTSNPN and CDR2 is SVGIG in the germline V gene (reference sequence). Written as DNA, the CDR3 is TGTGCCTGGAGTGCTAATAGCAGGCCTAACTATGGCTACACCTTC. It yields the protein CAWSANSRPNYGYTF.

The CDR3 is CASSLAWQGFGYTF. The CDR3 region has the DNA TGCGCCAGCAGCTTGGCCTGGCAGGGATTTGGCTACACCTTC. The chain uses TRBV5-1 and TRBJ1-2; possibly TRBD1 for D (5 bases). This CDR3 comprises 14 residues. CDR1 and CDR2 from the germline V gene are SGHRS and YFSETQ. V was clipped by 0 bases and J by 7 bases, with 13 bases between them.

The V gene is TRBV29-1, the J gene TRBJ1-2; maybe TRBD1 (5 bases). Trimming removed 2 bases from V and 6 bases from J, with 16 bases in between. The CDR3 has 14 residues. Germline CDR1 reads SQVTM; CDR2 reads ANQGSEA. CDR3 in DNA: TGCAGCGTTGAATCGGTTTTTGAGGGGAATGGCTACACCTTC. It yields the protein CSVESVFEGNGYTF.

The rearrangement joins TRBV28 to TRBJ1-2; 10 bases are shared with TRBD1. Germline V gene lookup returns CDR1 MDHEN and CDR2 SYDVKM. The CDR3 spans 14 residues. With V trimmed by 4 bases and J by 4 bases, 3 bases remained unmatched. The CDR3 region is CASSSGTGVYGYTF. In DNA form, the CDR3 reads TGTGCCAGCAGTTCCGGGACAGGGGTCTATGGCTACACCTTC.

This rearrangement joins TRBV2 to TRBJ2-5; D tentatively reads TRBD1 or TRBD2 (5 bases each). The CDR3 has 16 residues. From germline, CDR1 is SNHLY and CDR2 FYNNEI. V dropped 6 bases and J dropped 2 bases, with 19 bases sitting between them. This CDR3 is CASRDGTFGFQETQYF. CDR3 in DNA: TGTGCCAGCAGGGATGGGACCTTCGGCTTTCAAGAGACCCAGTACTTC.

This sequence joins TRBV6-1 and TRBJ2-1, with 8 positions matching TRBD2. The J segment lost 2 bases and the V segment lost 4 bases, leaving 4 bases of the junction unmatched. The CDR3 extends over 15 amino acids. Per the germline V gene, CDR1 is MNHNS and CDR2 is SASEGT. In nucleotides, the CDR3 is TGTGCCAGCAGTGGTGGACTAGCACCCTACAATGAGCAGTTCTTC. Amino acids: CASSGGLAPYNEQFF.